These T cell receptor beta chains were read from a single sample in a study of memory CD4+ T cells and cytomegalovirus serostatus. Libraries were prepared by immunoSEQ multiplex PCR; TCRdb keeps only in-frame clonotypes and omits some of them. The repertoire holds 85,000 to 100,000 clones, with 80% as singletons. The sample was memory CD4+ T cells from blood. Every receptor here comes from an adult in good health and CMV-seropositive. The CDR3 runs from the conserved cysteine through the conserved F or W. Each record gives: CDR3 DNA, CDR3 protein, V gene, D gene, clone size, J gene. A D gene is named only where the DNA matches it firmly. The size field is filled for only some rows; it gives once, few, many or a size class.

CDR3nt: TGCGCCAGCAGCCTGACAGGGAGCCCATTTACGCAGTATTTT; CDR3aa: CASSLTGSPFTQYF; v_gene: TRBV4-1; d_gene: TRBD1; abundance: .; j_gene: TRBJ2-3
CDR3nt: TGTGCCAGCAGCTTGATGGGGAGCGGCTACACCTTC; CDR3aa: CASSLMGSGYTF; v_gene: TRBV5-4; d_gene: .; abundance: .; j_gene: TRBJ1-2
CDR3nt: TGTGCCAGCAGCCGGCAGGACAGCGGCTACACCTTC; CDR3aa: CASSRQDSGYTF; v_gene: TRBV2; d_gene: .; abundance: .; j_gene: TRBJ1-2
CDR3nt: TGCGCCAGCAGCTCGGGACTAGCGGGGAACACCGGGGAGCTGTTTTTT; CDR3aa: CASSSGLAGNTGELFF; v_gene: TRBV5-1; d_gene: TRBD2; abundance: few; j_gene: TRBJ2-2
CDR3nt: TGTGCCAGCAGACCGGGACAGGACCGCTATGGCTACACCTTC; CDR3aa: CASRPGQDRYGYTF; v_gene: TRBV6-1; d_gene: TRBD1; abundance: once; j_gene: TRBJ1-2
CDR3nt: TGTGCCAGCAGTTTATGGGCAGTTGGGGAGACCCAGTACTTC; CDR3aa: CASSLWAVGETQYF; v_gene: TRBV28; d_gene: .; abundance: .; j_gene: TRBJ2-5
CDR3nt: TGCGCCAGCAGCAGGGGACTAGCGGGGAACACCGGGGAGCTGTTTTTT; CDR3aa: CASSRGLAGNTGELFF; v_gene: TRBV5-1; d_gene: TRBD2; abundance: .; j_gene: TRBJ2-2
CDR3nt: TGTGCCAGCAGCCCTACACTTCGGACAGGAGGCGGCGAGCAGTACTTC; CDR3aa: CASSPTLRTGGGEQYF; v_gene: TRBV9; d_gene: TRBD1; abundance: .; j_gene: TRBJ2-7
CDR3nt: TGTGCCAGCAGCTTAGGGGCACAGATCTCTGGGGCCAACGTCCTGACTTTC; CDR3aa: CASSLGAQISGANVLTF; v_gene: TRBV7-6; d_gene: .; abundance: .; j_gene: TRBJ2-6
CDR3nt: TGTGCCAGCAGCCTAGGACAGGGGGTTAGCTATGGCTACACCTTC; CDR3aa: CASSLGQGVSYGYTF; v_gene: TRBV6-1; d_gene: TRBD1; abundance: .; j_gene: TRBJ1-2
CDR3nt: TGCAGCGTTCTAATCCGGACTAGCGGCCAAGAGACCCAGTACTTC; CDR3aa: CSVLIRTSGQETQYF; v_gene: TRBV29-1; d_gene: TRBD2; abundance: .; j_gene: TRBJ2-5